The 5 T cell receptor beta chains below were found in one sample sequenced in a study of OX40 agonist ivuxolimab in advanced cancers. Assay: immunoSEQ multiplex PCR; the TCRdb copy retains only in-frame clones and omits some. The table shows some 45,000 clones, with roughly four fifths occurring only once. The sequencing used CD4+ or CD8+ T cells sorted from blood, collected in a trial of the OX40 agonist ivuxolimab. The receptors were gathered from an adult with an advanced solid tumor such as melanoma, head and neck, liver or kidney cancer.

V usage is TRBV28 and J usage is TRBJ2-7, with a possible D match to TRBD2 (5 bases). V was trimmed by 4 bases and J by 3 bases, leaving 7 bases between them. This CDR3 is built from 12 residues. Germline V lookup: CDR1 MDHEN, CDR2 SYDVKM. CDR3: CASSSGFYEQYF. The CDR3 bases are TGTGCCAGCAGTTCGGGATTCTACGAGCAGTACTTC.

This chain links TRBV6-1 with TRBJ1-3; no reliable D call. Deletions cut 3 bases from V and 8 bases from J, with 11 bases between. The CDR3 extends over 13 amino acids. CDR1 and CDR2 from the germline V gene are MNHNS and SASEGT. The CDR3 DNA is TGTGCCAGCAGTGATCGGGGTAGATACACCATATATTTT. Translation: CASSDRGRYTIYF.

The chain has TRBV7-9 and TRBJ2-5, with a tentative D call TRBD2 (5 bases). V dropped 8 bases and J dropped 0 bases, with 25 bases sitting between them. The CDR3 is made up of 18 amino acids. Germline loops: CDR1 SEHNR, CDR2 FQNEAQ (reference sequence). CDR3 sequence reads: CASQRDFFASGYQETQYF. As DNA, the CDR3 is TGTGCCAGCCAGAGGGATTTTTTTGCGTCTGGGTACCAAGAGACCCAGTACTTC.

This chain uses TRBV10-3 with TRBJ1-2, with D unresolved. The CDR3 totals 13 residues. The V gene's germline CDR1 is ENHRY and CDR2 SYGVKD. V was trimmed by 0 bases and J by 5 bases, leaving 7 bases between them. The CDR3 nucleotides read TGTGCCATCAGTGAGTCGACATCTTATGGCTACACCTTC. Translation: CAISESTSYGYTF.

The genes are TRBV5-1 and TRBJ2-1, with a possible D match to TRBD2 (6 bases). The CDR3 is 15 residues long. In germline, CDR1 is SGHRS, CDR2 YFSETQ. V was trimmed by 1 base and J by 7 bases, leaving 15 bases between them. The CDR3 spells CASSLIKGTRNEQFF. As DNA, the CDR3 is TGCGCCAGCAGCTTGATCAAGGGGACTCGGAATGAGCAGTTCTTC.